Below, 31 T cell receptor beta chains from the same sample are listed, as sequenced in a study of shared clonotypes between healthy human individuals. CD45RO-negative cells were positively selected for CCR7, leaving out terminally differentiated effector memory CD45RA+ cells. The method was immunoSEQ multiplex PCR; TCRdb's version includes in-frame clones alone and lacks a portion of them. The data hold hundreds of thousands of clones, with approximately 96% observed a single time. The specimen was naive CD8+ T cells sorted from blood. These receptor sequences come from a woman between 25 and 40 years old in good health.

The gene calls are TRBV5-4 and TRBJ2-2; TRBD1 matches 11 bases. The CDR3 is made up of 15 amino acids. Trimming cost V 1 base and J 5 bases; bases outside gene matches: 1. Germline V gene sequence: CDR1 SGHNT, CDR2 YYREEE (reference sequence). The CDR3 DNA reads as TGTGCCAGCAGCTTGTGGGACAGGGGGACCGGGGAGCTGTTTTTT. Its translation is CASSLWDRGTGELFF.

The V call is TRBV2, the J call TRBJ2-4; 9 positions agree with TRBD2. With V trimmed by 7 bases and J by 0 bases, 13 bases remained unmatched. The CDR3 sequence is 18 residues long. The germline V gene has CDR1 SNHLY and CDR2 FYNNEI. CDR3 loop: CASKGSSGSKLAKNIQYF. The CDR3 coding sequence is TGTGCCAGCAAGGGGAGTAGCGGGAGCAAGCTAGCCAAAAACATTCAGTACTTC.

This chain connects TRBV7-9 to TRBJ2-7; D unresolved. CDR1 and CDR2 (germline): SEHNR, FQNEAQ (reference sequence). The length of the CDR3 is 14 residues. V lost 1 base, J lost 6 bases, and 13 bases lay in between. The CDR3, as DNA: TGTGCCAGCAGCTTAGTCGACGTAGCTTCCGAGCAGTACTTC. Translating gives CASSLVDVASEQYF.

This clone appeared once. The V gene is TRBV27, the J gene TRBJ2-1, with 7 bases identical to TRBD2. V shed 8 bases and J 2 bases; nucleotides not matched to a gene: 6. This CDR3 is 14 amino acids long. Germline V gene lookup returns CDR1 MNHEY and CDR2 SMNVEV (reference sequence). The CDR3 nucleotides are TGTGCCAGCGCCCAGCGGGAAACCTACAATGAGCAGTTCTTC. Its protein product is CASAQRETYNEQFF.

CDR3 in amino acids: CASSRTSGHGNEQFF. The CDR3 DNA follows: TGTGCCAGCAGCCGAACTAGCGGCCATGGGAATGAGCAGTTCTTC. The gene calls are TRBV4-2 and TRBJ2-1; 8 bases agree with TRBD2. The CDR3 covers 15 residues. In germline, CDR1 is LGHNA, CDR2 YNFKEQ. The trim removed 4 bases at V and 7 bases at J, leaving 9 bases unmatched.

The chain is built from TRBV5-6 and TRBJ2-5; no definite D call. This CDR3 has 13 amino acids. V was cut by 1 base and J by 5 bases, with 9 bases left in between. Germline CDR1 is SGHDT and CDR2 is YYEEEE. The CDR3 region has the DNA TGTGCCAGCAGCTTGTCGGGCGTGGAGACCCAGTACTTC. Translating it yields CASSLSGVETQYF.

The CDR3 DNA reads TGTGCCAGCAGTGAAGCGATAACGAACACCGGGGAGCTGTTTTTT. Protein sequence: CASSEAITNTGELFF. The genes are TRBV2 and TRBJ2-2, with D unclear. The V end lost 0 bases, the J end lost 0 bases, and 5 bases lay between the germline ends. The CDR3 contains 15 residues. Germline V gene lookup returns CDR1 SNHLY and CDR2 FYNNEI.

The chain uses TRBV19 and TRBJ1-1, with no clear D. The CDR3 contains 16 residues. Germline lookup yields CDR1 LNHDA and CDR2 SQIVND (reference sequence). Between the trimmed V and J ends, which lost 6 bases and 1 base, there was a span of 18 bases. CDR3 loop: CASRFLGPGANTEAFF. For the CDR3, the DNA is TGTGCCAGTAGATTTTTAGGACCGGGCGCGAACACTGAAGCTTTCTTT.

V gene TRBV28 combines with J gene TRBJ2-7; 8 nucleotides line up with TRBD1. CDR1 is MDHEN and CDR2 is SYDVKM in the germline V gene. The CDR3 length is 12 residues. J gave up 6 bases and V 6 bases, and 4 bases lay outside the gene matches. The CDR3 DNA is TGTGCCAGCAGCTTAACAGGGGGCGAGCAGTACTTC. Amino acid sequence: CASSLTGGEQYF. The full variable domain, completed using reference TRBV28 and TRBJ2-7, is DVKVTQSSRYLVKRTGEKVFLECVQDMDHENMFWYRQDPGLGLRLIYFSYDVKMKEKGDIPEGYSVSREKKERFSLILESASTNQTSMYLCASSLTGGEQYFGPGTRLTVT.

CDR3 residues: CASSGHEGLYEQYF. The CDR3 DNA reads as TGTGCCAGCAGCGGACATGAGGGGTTGTACGAGCAGTACTTC. The chain carries TRBV7-9 and TRBJ2-7; D tentatively reads TRBD1 or TRBD2 (5 bases each). The germline V gene has CDR1 SEHNR and CDR2 FQNEAQ (reference sequence). The CDR3 spans 14 residues. Trimming took off 5 bases at V and 4 bases at J, with 15 bases between the two ends.

This chain connects TRBV9 to TRBJ2-5; D may match TRBD1 or TRBD2 (5 bases each). TRBJ2-7 explains the end of the DNA better; the J call may be wrong. This CDR3 region has 15 residues. The germline gives CDR1 SGDLS, CDR2 YYNGEE. CDR3 DNA sequence: TGTGCCAGCAGCGCTGGGACCGGATTCTCCTACGAGCAGTACTTC. It encodes CASSAGTGFSYEQYF.

The V gene is TRBV19, the J gene TRBJ1-5; no firm D call. Germline V gene sequence: CDR1 LNHDA, CDR2 SQIVND (reference sequence). CDR3 length: 14 residues. Trimming took off 2 bases at V and 3 bases at J, with 8 bases between the two ends. In nucleotides, the CDR3 is TGTGCCAGTAGTATACTTGATCCCAATCAGCCCCAGCATTTT. Protein: CASSILDPNQPQHF.

This chain uses TRBV27 with TRBJ2-3; D possibly corresponds to TRBD1 (7 bases). CDR1 is MNHEY and CDR2 is SMNVEV in the germline V gene (reference sequence). V was clipped by 5 bases and J by 1 base, with 19 bases between them. The CDR3 consists of 17 residues. The CDR3 protein is CASSPSGGRGGTDTQYF. In DNA form, the CDR3 reads TGTGCCAGCAGTCCTTCAGGAGGCAGGGGGGGCACAGATACGCAGTATTTT.

The chain recombines TRBV19 with TRBJ2-5; D ambiguous. Trimming cost V 1 base and J 3 bases, with 6 bases left between them. In germline, CDR1 is LNHDA, CDR2 SQIVND (reference sequence). The CDR3 totals 13 residues. CDR3 DNA sequence: TGTGCCAGTAGTATAGCTGGGGAAGAGACCCAGTACTTC. It encodes CASSIAGEETQYF.

This chain joins TRBV11-2 and TRBJ2-7, with no clear D. The V gene lost 1 base and the J gene lost 3 bases, with 7 bases spanning the gap. CDR3 length: 13 amino acids. CDR1 SGHAT and CDR2 FQNNGV come from the germline V gene. The CDR3 reads CASSLADGYEQYF. The CDR3 DNA reads as TGTGCCAGCAGCTTAGCGGACGGCTACGAGCAGTACTTC.

This chain joins TRBV27 and TRBJ2-1, with a possible D match to TRBD2 (7 bases). Germline V gene data show CDR1 as MNHEY and CDR2 as SMNVEV (reference sequence). This CDR3 has 17 amino acids. The V end lost 0 bases, the J end lost 6 bases, and 18 bases lay between the germline ends. The DNA of the CDR3 is TGTGCCAGCAGTTTATCCGGAGGGGGGAGGGTTTTCAATGAGCAGTTCTTC. Amino acids: CASSLSGGGRVFNEQFF.

This clone was counted between two and nine times. The chain links TRBV13 to TRBJ1-2; 7 bases align to TRBD1. V lost 3 bases to trimming and J lost 5 bases; unmatched junction nucleotides: 6. The CDR3 runs to 14 residues. From germline, CDR1 is PRHDT and CDR2 FYEKMQ (reference sequence). The CDR3 region is CASSFSTGNYGYTF. The CDR3, as DNA: TGTGCCAGCAGCTTCTCGACAGGGAATTATGGCTACACCTTC.

The chain uses TRBV12-5 and TRBJ2-7; 9 bases are shared with TRBD2. The trim removed 6 bases at V and 5 bases at J, leaving 11 bases unmatched. Germline values: CDR1 LGHNT, CDR2 FRNRAP. This CDR3 has 15 amino acids. The CDR3 here is CASGRLAGGSHEQYF. The CDR3 nucleotides are TGTGCTAGTGGACGCCTGGCGGGAGGGTCCCACGAGCAGTACTTC. Combining the CDR3 with reference TRBV12-5 and TRBJ2-7 gives the whole variable domain DARVTQTPRHKVTEMGQEVTMRCQPILGHNTVFWYRQTMMQGLELLAYFRNRAPLDDSGMPKDRFSAEMPDATLATLKIQPSEPRDSAVYFCASGRLAGGSHEQYFGPGTRLTVT.

The sample holds one count of this clone. V usage is TRBV18 and J usage is TRBJ2-7; D gene unclear. V was trimmed by 0 bases and J by 5 bases, leaving 11 bases between them. CDR1 KGHSH and CDR2 LQKENI come from the germline V gene. There are 14 residues in the CDR3. CDR3 coding DNA: TGTGCCAGCTCACCACCAGACAAATCCCACGAGCAGTACTTC. Its protein is CASSPPDKSHEQYF.

This clone appeared a single time. The V and J genes are TRBV4-1 and TRBJ1-5, with a possible D match to TRBD1 (5 bases). The CDR3 length is 14 residues. Germline assignment: CDR1 MGHRA and CDR2 YSYEKL. V was clipped by 4 bases and J by 4 bases, with 11 bases between them. CDR3 residues: CASSPRTLNQPQHF. CDR3 in DNA: TGCGCCAGCAGCCCCAGGACACTTAATCAGCCCCAGCATTTT.

V is TRBV5-1 and J is TRBJ2-1; D may correspond to TRBD1 or TRBD2 (5 bases each). Germline V gene data show CDR1 as SGHRS and CDR2 as YFSETQ. This CDR3 has 15 amino acids. The V end lost 4 bases, the J end lost 0 bases, and 11 bases lay between the germline ends. Written as DNA, the CDR3 is TGCGCCAGCAGCGACGGGACGAGCTCCTACAATGAGCAGTTCTTC. This codes for CASSDGTSSYNEQFF.

This clone has a single count. The chain recombines TRBV29-1 with TRBJ2-7, with D perhaps matching TRBD1 (6 bases). Germline V gives CDR1 SQVTM, CDR2 ANQGSEA. This CDR3 is built from 13 residues. Trimming pared 6 bases from V and 0 bases from J, leaving 12 bases between. CDR3 nucleotides: TGCAGCGTCAGGGGTCCCTCCTCCTACGAGCAGTACTTC. Translation: CSVRGPSSYEQYF.

J is TRBJ2-7 and V is TRBV7-8, with 10 bases lining up with TRBD2. The V gene end was trimmed by 4 bases and the J gene end by 5 bases; junction bases not matched to a gene: 8. This CDR3 spans 15 amino acids. The germline gives CDR1 SGHVS, CDR2 FQNEAQ. The CDR3 region is CASSSLLAGSHEQYF. As DNA, the CDR3 is TGTGCCAGCAGCTCTTTACTAGCGGGATCGCACGAGCAGTACTTC.

The chain recombines TRBV7-8 with TRBJ2-1; 9 nucleotides line up with TRBD2. With V trimmed by 8 bases and J by 2 bases, 13 bases remained unmatched. Germline V gives CDR1 SGHVS, CDR2 FQNEAQ. The CDR3 extends over 17 amino acids. The CDR3 nucleotides read TGTGCCAGCCGCCTGAGGGGCGGGAGGGAGACCTACAATGAGCAGTTCTTC. This gives the protein CASRLRGGRETYNEQFF.

This clone was seen a few times. V gene TRBV7-9 combines with J gene TRBJ1-1; 7 nucleotides line up with TRBD1. The V gene's germline CDR1 is SEHNR and CDR2 FQNEAQ (reference sequence). The CDR3 covers 14 residues. V was clipped by 5 bases and J by 3 bases; unmatched bases: 6. The CDR3 loop reads CASSDPTGHTEAFF. CDR3 coding DNA: TGTGCCAGCAGCGACCCGACAGGGCACACTGAAGCTTTCTTT.

V usage is TRBV7-9 and J usage is TRBJ2-7; TRBD1 is a possible D gene (6 bases). Germline CDR1 reads SEHNR; CDR2 reads FQNEAQ (reference sequence). V lost 1 base, J lost 2 bases, and 12 bases lay in between. The CDR3 is made up of 15 amino acids. This CDR3 is CASSLEMGTTYEQYF. In nucleotides, the CDR3 is TGTGCCAGCAGCTTAGAGATGGGGACAACCTACGAGCAGTACTTC.

The V gene is TRBV27, the J gene TRBJ2-2; no clear D. Germline V gene sequence: CDR1 MNHEY, CDR2 SMNVEV (reference sequence). The CDR3 is made up of 14 amino acids. Trimming took off 6 bases at V and 2 bases at J, with 10 bases between the two ends. CDR3 in DNA: TGTGCCAGCAGACCGGGCTTTAACACCGGGGAGCTGTTTTTT. Translating gives CASRPGFNTGELFF.

To note about this clone: At one boundary the junction diverges from the germline segment, which might be a read error. V gene TRBV30 combines with J gene TRBJ1-1, with 7 nucleotides matching TRBD1. There are 11 residues in the CDR3. The germline V gene has CDR1 GTSNPN and CDR2 SVGIG (reference sequence). The CDR3 DNA reads TGTGCCTGGAGTGTCGGGACAGCCCCAGGCTTT. Translation gives CAWSVGTAPGF.

As DNA, the CDR3 is TGTGCCAGTAGTATTTCTGGGGGCACTGAGCAGTTCTTC. This codes for CASSISGGTEQFF. The rearrangement uses TRBV19 and TRBJ2-1; maybe TRBD1 (6 bases). V shed 3 bases and J shed 9 bases, with 12 bases lying between them. Germline V gives CDR1 LNHDA, CDR2 SQIVND (reference sequence). This CDR3 spans 13 amino acids.

About this clone itself: The same CDR3 arises from other DNA sequences in this sample as well. The chain combines TRBV7-9 with TRBJ2-1, with D possibly called TRBD1 or TRBD2 (5 bases each). Germline V lookup: CDR1 SEHNR, CDR2 FQNEAQ (reference sequence). The CDR3 has 14 amino acids. V was trimmed by 1 base and J by 1 base, leaving 5 bases between them. In DNA, the CDR3 is TGTGCCAGCAGCTTAGGGGGGTCCTACAATGAGCAGTTCTTC. This codes for CASSLGGSYNEQFF.

The chain links TRBV27 to TRBJ1-2; 7 bases align to TRBD1. This CDR3 is 17 amino acids long. V shed 5 bases and J 4 bases; nucleotides not matched to a gene: 16. The germline V gene has CDR1 MNHEY and CDR2 SMNVEV (reference sequence). This CDR3 is CASSVSGGAPLGYGYTF. CDR3 bases: TGTGCCAGCAGTGTGTCAGGGGGGGCTCCCCTAGGCTATGGCTACACCTTC.